This TCR beta chain was recovered during a study of response to subunit inactivated influenza vaccine. Study-level results: The authors offered the suggestion that each seasonal influenza vaccination recruits few new T cells.

TCRdb ran MiXCR on the RT-PCR reads and lists one entry per CDR3 protein. Of about 540,000 distinct CDR3 sequences in the sample, 12% to 15% were seen once. This CDR3 comprises 16 residues. Germline CDR1 and CDR2: SGHVS and FNYEAQ. Trimming removed 6 bases from V and 1 base from J; junction bases left unmatched: 9. This clonotype was counted only a few times. The antigen is unknown. This chain joins TRBV7-6 and TRBJ1-2; 9 bases are a match to TRBD1. Sequencing was performed on PBMCs from blood, taken about 12 days after vaccination. This TCR derives from a man aged 50 to 60 who received an inactivated influenza vaccine. The CDR3 is CASSQLGTGNNYGYTF. The CDR3 DNA is TGTGCCAGCAGTCAATTGGGGACAGGGAATAACTATGGCTACACCTTC. Full variable domain (missing parts from reference TRBV7-6 and TRBJ1-2): GAGVSQSPRYKVTKRGQDVALRCDPISGHVSLYWYRQALGQGPEFLTYFNYEAQQDKSGLPNDRFSAERPEGSISTLTIQRTEQRDSAMYRCASSQLGTGNNYGYTFGSGTRLTVV.